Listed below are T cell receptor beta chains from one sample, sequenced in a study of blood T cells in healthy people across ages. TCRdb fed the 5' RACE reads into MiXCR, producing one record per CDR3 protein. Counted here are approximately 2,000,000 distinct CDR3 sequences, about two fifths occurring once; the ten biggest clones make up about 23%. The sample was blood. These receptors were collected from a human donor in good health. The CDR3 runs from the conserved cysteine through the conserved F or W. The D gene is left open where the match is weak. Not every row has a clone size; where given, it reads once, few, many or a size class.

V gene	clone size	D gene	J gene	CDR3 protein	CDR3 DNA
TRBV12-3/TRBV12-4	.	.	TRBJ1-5	CASSPGGVGQPQHF	TGTGCCAGCAGCCCTGGCGGGGTCGGGCAGCCCCAGCATTTT
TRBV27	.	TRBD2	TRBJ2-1	CASSLRVAGGENEQFF	TGTGCCAGCAGTTTACGAGTAGCGGGGGGGGAGAATGAGCAGTTCTTC
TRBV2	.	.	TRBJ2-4	CASSNTGYGNIQYF	TGTGCCAGCAGTAATACAGGGTATGGAAACATTCAGTACTTC
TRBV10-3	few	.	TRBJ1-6	CAISEDGQWGPLHF	TGTGCCATCAGTGAGGACGGACAGTGGGGACCCCTCCACTTT
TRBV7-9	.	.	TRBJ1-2	CASSFPSNYGYTF	TGTGCCAGCAGCTTTCCCTCTAACTATGGCTACACCTTC
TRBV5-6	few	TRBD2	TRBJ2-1	CASSRLAGPRDEQFF	TGTGCCAGCAGCAGACTAGCGGGGCCGAGGGATGAGCAGTTCTTC
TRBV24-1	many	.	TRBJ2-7	CATSGDLPEQYF	TGTGCCACCAGTGGCGACCTCCCCGAGCAGTACTTC
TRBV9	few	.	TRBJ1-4	CASSPTVGTNEKLFF	TGTGCCAGCAGCCCAACAGTTGGGACTAATGAAAAACTGTTTTTT
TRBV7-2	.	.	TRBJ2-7	CASSPVGHSYEQYF	TGTGCCAGCAGCCCTGTGGGGCACTCCTACGAGCAGTACTTC
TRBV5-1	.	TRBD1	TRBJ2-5	CASSLGWTGQETQYF	TGCGCCAGCAGCTTGGGATGGACAGGGCAGGAGACCCAGTACTTC
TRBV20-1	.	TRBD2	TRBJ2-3	CSAPAGASTDTQYF	TGCAGTGCCCCAGCGGGGGCCAGCACAGATACGCAGTATTTT
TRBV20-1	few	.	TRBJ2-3	CSASLDYSLGTDTQYF	TGCAGTGCTAGCCTGGACTACTCCCTTGGTACAGATACGCAGTATTTT
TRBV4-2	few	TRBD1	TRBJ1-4	CASSQDRGDSHGGEKLFF	TGTGCCAGCAGCCAAGATCGGGGGGACAGTCATGGAGGTGAAAAACTGTTTTTT
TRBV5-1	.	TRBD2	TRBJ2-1	CASSFPRGVINNEQFF	TGCGCCAGCAGCTTCCCCCGGGGGGTGATCAACAATGAGCAGTTCTTC
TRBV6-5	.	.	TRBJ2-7	CTSSYLTMNEQYF	TGTACCAGCAGCTACTTAACCATGAACGAGCAGTACTTC
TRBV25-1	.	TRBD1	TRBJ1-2	CASSDGTGPGGYTF	TGTGCCAGCAGTGACGGGACAGGCCCTGGAGGCTACACCTTC
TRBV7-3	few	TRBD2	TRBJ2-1	CASSLRRTSGADEQFF	TGTGCCAGCAGCCTCCGTAGGACTAGCGGGGCGGATGAGCAGTTCTTC
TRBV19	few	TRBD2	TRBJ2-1	CASSPLRGAGSSYNEQFF	TGTGCCAGTAGTCCCCTGCGGGGGGCGGGAAGCTCCTACAATGAGCAGTTCTTC
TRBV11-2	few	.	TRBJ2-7	CASSRISYEQYF	TGTGCCAGCAGCCGGATCTCCTACGAGCAGTACTTC
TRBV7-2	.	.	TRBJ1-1	CASSSLTGTYSMNTEAFF	TGTGCCAGCAGCTCGCTTACCGGGACCTACTCCATGAACACTGAAGCTTTCTTT
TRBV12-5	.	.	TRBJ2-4	CASGWSGRGDIQYF	TGTGCTAGTGGTTGGTCCGGACGAGGGGACATTCAGTACTTC
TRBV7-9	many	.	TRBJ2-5	CASSSDPGDQETQYF	TGTGCCAGCAGTTCAGACCCAGGGGACCAAGAGACCCAGTACTTC
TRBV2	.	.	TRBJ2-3	CASRKLGDTQYF	TGTGCCAGCAGAAAACTGGGGGATACGCAGTATTTT
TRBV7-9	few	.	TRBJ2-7	CASSPHRTTATYEQYF	TGTGCCAGCAGCCCCCATCGTACGACAGCAACCTACGAGCAGTACTTC
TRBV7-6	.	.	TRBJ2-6	CAGGGPSGANVLTF	TGTGCTGGGGGAGGACCCTCTGGGGCCAACGTCCTGACTTTC
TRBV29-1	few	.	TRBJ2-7	CSVAPQLNYEQYF	TGCAGCGTTGCCCCCCAATTGAACTACGAGCAGTACTTC
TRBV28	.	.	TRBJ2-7	CASITEGGSYEQYF	TGTGCCAGCATCACAGAAGGGGGATCCTACGAGCAGTACTTC
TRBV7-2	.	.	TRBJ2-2	CASGPRRNTGELFF	TGTGCCAGCGGGCCCAGAAGAAACACCGGGGAGCTGTTTTTT
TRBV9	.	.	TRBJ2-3	CASSPQASMEDTQYF	TGTGCCAGCAGCCCCCAGGCCAGCATGGAAGATACGCAGTATTTT
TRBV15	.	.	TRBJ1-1	CAFGRQNTEAFF	TGTGCCTTCGGACGGCAGAACACTGAAGCTTTCTTT
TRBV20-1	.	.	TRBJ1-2	CSARDPWTDRYGYTF	TGCAGTGCTAGAGACCCATGGACAGATCGCTATGGCTACACCTTC
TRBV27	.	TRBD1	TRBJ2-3	CASSLGTGEWGTDTQYF	TGTGCCAGCAGTTTGGGGACAGGGGAGTGGGGCACAGATACGCAGTATTTT
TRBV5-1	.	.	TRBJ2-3	CASSLDRSNSYEQYF	TGCGCCAGCAGCTTGGATAGGTCCAACTCCTACGAGCAGTATTTT